This TCR beta chain was captured by sequencing in a study of T-cell memory formation after mild COVID-19. About this clonotype: The target antigen is unknown.

Study-wide results and caveats: The study found contracting CD4+ clones mainly in CM and EM and contracting CD8+ clones in EMRA.

Sample barcodes and UMIs were carried by the TCR alpha and TCR beta cDNA libraries that 5'RACE generated with constant-segment primers. MiXCR, run by TCRdb on the 5' RACE reads, gives a single entry per CDR3 protein. The data hold a few hundred thousand distinct CDR3 sequences, with approximately 19% observed a single time. The CDR3 has 13 residues. Trimming took off 3 bases at V and 3 bases at J, with 6 bases between the two ends. The receptor's source is a man between 18 and 35 years old who had mild COVID-19 (a few samples of this study predate the infection). Cell type and time point are not known. The sequenced sample was PBMCs or a T cell subset sorted from them (not recorded which). This chain uses TRBV12-3 or TRBV12-4 with TRBJ2-1; the D is unclear. Here the CDR3 reads CASSFSVYNEQFF. CDR3 sequence (DNA): TGTGCCAGCAGTTTTTCGGTCTACAATGAGCAGTTCTTC.